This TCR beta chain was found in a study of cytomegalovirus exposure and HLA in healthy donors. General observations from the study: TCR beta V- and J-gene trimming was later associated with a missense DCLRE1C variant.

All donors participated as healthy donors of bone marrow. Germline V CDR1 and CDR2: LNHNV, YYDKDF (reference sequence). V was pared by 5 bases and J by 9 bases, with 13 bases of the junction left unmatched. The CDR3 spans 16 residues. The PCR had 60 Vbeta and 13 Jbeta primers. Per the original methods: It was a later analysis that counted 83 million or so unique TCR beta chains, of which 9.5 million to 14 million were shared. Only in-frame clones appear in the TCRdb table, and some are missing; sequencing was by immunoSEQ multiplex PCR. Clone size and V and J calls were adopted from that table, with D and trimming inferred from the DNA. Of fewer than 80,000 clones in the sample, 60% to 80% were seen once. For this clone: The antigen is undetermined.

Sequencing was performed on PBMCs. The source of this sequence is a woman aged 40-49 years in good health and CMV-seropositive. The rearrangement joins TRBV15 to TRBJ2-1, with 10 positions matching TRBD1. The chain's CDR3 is CATSSYSRDRGGEQFF. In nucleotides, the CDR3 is TGTGCCACCAGCTCATACTCCCGGGACAGGGGAGGTGAGCAGTTCTTC.